This paragraph reports one T cell receptor beta chain. Its antigen remains unidentified. No much larger clone is present one base from it, and per-base qualities are unavailable. The data stem from a study of T cell responses to AZD1222 COVID-19 vaccine (dated by TCRdb to 2020 to 2022). Study-wide context: AZD1222 recipients given second doses at about 4 weeks or at about 12 weeks were pooled, since spike-specific TCR depth and breadth were not found to differ between the two schedules. A total of approximately 240 trial participants underwent TCR sequencing, of whom around 210 had received two doses of AZD1222 and 26 had received two doses of the MenACWY control vaccine. Trial participants were enrolled by age into 18-55, 56-69 and 70-plus year subgroups, with approximately 150, 28 and 58 TCR-sequenced participants respectively. Points the paper makes about the study in general: Reportedly, almost half of the unique spike-specific TCRs recognized epitopes lying outside the regions that are mutated in the B.1.351 and B.1.1.7 variants. Participants were mostly white British and included more females than males, and it was suggested by the authors that clonal diversity may have been underestimated. Conclusions about previously exposed vaccinees are limited, since just 6 or 7 AZD1222 recipients were seropositive for SARS-CoV-2 at baseline. In the small 56-69-year group, the increase in depth fell short of significance, most likely because of low power. The whole spike protein was spanned by vaccine-associated CD4 TCRs, and dominant responses were seen in regions 160-218 and 743-854. No day 14 peak-response samples were available, so repertoires were characterized only after the peak T cell response. After two AZD1222 doses, spike-specific TCR breadth and depth were significantly higher than at day 0 and than in MenACWY recipients.

Trimming accounts for 5 bases at V and 0 bases at J, while the number of junction bases matched to no gene is 6. The CDR3 has 16 amino acids, counting the end cysteine and phenylalanine. Left in the record is the CDR3 DNA by itself, 48 bases read in frame from the first base. CDR1 and CDR2 are drawn from the germline V gene: MDHEN, SYDVKM. The CDR3 regions of human TCRbeta chains were analyzed by immunosequencing. In the source study's methods: TCRs in the repertoires were compared against a reference library of SARS-CoV-2-specific TCRs that had been generated with the MIRA antigen-specificity platform. Breadth meant the fraction of unique TCRs that were SARS-CoV-2-associated, whereas depth meant the fraction of total T cells that were SARS-CoV-2-associated. Using the MIRA data, each spike-specific TCR was mapped to the spike region that the TCR reacts to and placed in a CD4 or CD8 class. Log10-transformed breadth and depth values were compared by one-way ANOVA with Sidak's multiple comparisons tests. TCRdb took this table from immuneACCESS and kept in-frame rearrangements with V and J called. Such tables lack part of the clones; where checked against another copy, unresolved V genes explain under half of the gap, and the rest is unexplained. V and J calls and clone size are given by that table; D and trimming were obtained from the DNA. In this sample the table shows about 96,000 clones, 85% to 90% of which occur a single time. The top ten clones comprise approximately 24% of the sample.

Read against the paper, the sample's time point label means: baseline before first vaccination. Vaccinee samples came from UK trials COV001 and COV002, including a single-blind randomized controlled phase 2/3 trial of AZD1222 (ChAdOx1 nCoV-19) in healthy adults. For TCRbeta chain sequencing, PBMC samples were collected from trial participants at day 0 and at day 28 after the second dose. The chain is made from TRBV28 and TRBJ2-4; TRBD2 matches 8 bases in the middle. Source: peripheral blood, taken on day 0 of AZD1222 vaccination. The TCR was taken from an adult in good health. The CDR3 corresponds to CASSTPSGQAKNIQYF. The nucleotide sequence reads TGTGCCAGCAGTACCCCTAGCGGGCAAGCCAAAAACATTCAGTACTTC. With the rest looked up from the reference TRBV28 and TRBJ2-4 genes rather than sequenced, the full variable domain is DVKVTQSSRYLVKRTGEKVFLECVQDMDHENMFWYRQDPGLGLRLIYFSYDVKMKEKGDIPEGYSVSREKKERFSLILESASTNQTSMYLCASSTPSGQAKNIQYFGAGTRLSVL.